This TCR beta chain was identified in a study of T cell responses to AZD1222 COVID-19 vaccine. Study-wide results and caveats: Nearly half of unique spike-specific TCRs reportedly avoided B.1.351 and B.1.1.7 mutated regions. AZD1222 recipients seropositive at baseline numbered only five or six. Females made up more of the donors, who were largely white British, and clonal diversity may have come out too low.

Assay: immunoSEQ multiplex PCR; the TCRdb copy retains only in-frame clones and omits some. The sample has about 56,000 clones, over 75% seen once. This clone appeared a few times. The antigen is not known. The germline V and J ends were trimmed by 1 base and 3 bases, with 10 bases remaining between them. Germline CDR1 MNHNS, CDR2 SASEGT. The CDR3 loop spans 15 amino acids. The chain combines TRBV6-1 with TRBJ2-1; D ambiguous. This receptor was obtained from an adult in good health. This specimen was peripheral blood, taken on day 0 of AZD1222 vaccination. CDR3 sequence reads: CASSEVADLYNEQFF. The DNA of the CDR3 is TGTGCCAGCAGTGAAGTGGCAGACCTCTACAATGAGCAGTTCTTC.